This T cell receptor (beta chain) emerged from a study of human T cells and chemical hapten exposure. V shed 3 bases, J shed 6 bases, and the junction held 7 bases outside the gene matches. CDR3 length equals 14 residues. Per the germline V gene, CDR1 is SGDLS and CDR2 is YYNGEE. Notes on the study in general: There was alopecia in the donors, so their immune response may differ from that of healthy people.

Specified time point: patch test 1, 2 weeks after DPC sensitization. Treatment noted: therapeutic diphenylcyclopropenone sensitization with weekly scalp DPC. Non-pregnant alopecia patients aged 18 to 70, suitable for DPC therapy. TCRdb ran MiXCR on the RACE reads and lists one entry per CDR3 protein. The table includes roughly 380,000 distinct CDR3 sequences, roughly 4.8% detected once. This clonotype was seen at least ten times. The antigen is not known. This sequence was found in a woman aged 45-60 years with alopecia areata. Some clones in this sample may be carry-over from other donors' samples. Specimen: whole blood, collected in connection with sensitization to the hapten diphenylcyclopropenone (DPC). This chain links TRBV9 with TRBJ2-7; 9 bases are a match to TRBD1. The CDR3: CASSAGTGFSEQYF. CDR3 nucleotides: TGTGCCAGCAGCGCCGGGACAGGGTTTAGCGAGCAGTACTTC.